The sequence of this T cell receptor (beta chain) was determined in a study of T cell repertoires in cytomegalovirus infection. TCRdb re-called the reads with MiXCR, one entry per CDR3 protein. Of more than 250,000 distinct CDR3 sequences listed, 25% were seen once; the top ten hold less than 15%. The germline V and J ends were trimmed by 0 bases and 3 bases, with 15 bases remaining between them. This CDR3 is 16 amino acids long. Germline V gene sequence: CDR1 SGDLS, CDR2 YYNGEE. Turning to this clonotype: Its antigen remains unknown.

The receptor comes from a human donor in good health (CMV status not recorded). Some clones in this sample may be carry-over from other donors' samples. J is TRBJ1-1 and V is TRBV9; D is uncertain. The sequencing here drew on cultured PBMCs, taken from culture after CMV antigen stimulation. The CDR3 region has the DNA TGTGCCAGCAGCGTAGGCGGAGGGTGGACGGACACTGAAGCTTTCTTT. Encoded protein: CASSVGGGWTDTEAFF.